This T cell receptor (beta chain) was documented in a study of OX40 agonist ivuxolimab in advanced cancers. Study in general: Subjects had a mean age of approximately 60 years, with a range of about 20 to 85; roughly 80% were male.

Assay used: immunoSEQ multiplex PCR; TCRdb lists only in-frame clones, some missing. The sample lists over 70,000 clones, roughly 90% occurring once. CDR3 length: 16 amino acids. The V gene end was trimmed by 2 bases and the J gene end by 2 bases; junction bases not matched to a gene: 6. Germline CDR1 SGHTA, CDR2 FQGTGA. This clone was seen once. The antigen is not known. Study-wide findings and caveats: The study found that CD8+ T cells averaged more expanded clones than CD4+.

The TCR originated in an adult with an advanced solid tumor such as melanoma, head and neck, liver or kidney cancer. Sequences were derived from CD4+ or CD8+ T cells sorted from blood, sampled in a trial of the OX40 agonist ivuxolimab. The J gene is TRBJ2-3, the V gene TRBV7-3; the match to TRBD2 covers 8 bases. The CDR3 sequence is CASSLDGRANTDTQYF. The DNA for the CDR3 is TGTGCCAGCAGCTTAGACGGGAGGGCCAACACAGATACGCAGTATTTT.